This T cell receptor (beta chain) was sequenced for a study of cytomegalovirus exposure and HLA in healthy donors. Overall study context: Roughly 180 million T cells yielded 100 million or so unique TCR beta sequences, as an earlier analysis found.

PCR used 60 Vbeta primers and 13 Jbeta primers. Profiled with immunoSEQ multiplex PCR; TCRdb holds only in-frame clones, not every one. The table lists 110,000 or so clones, 70% to 80% of them singletons. Study results and caveats: Under in vitro conditions, three CMV-associated chains were confirmed as specific for CMV antigens. The authors judged a highly shared variant cluster likely a sequencing artifact.

The V end lost 6 bases, the J end lost 3 bases, and 18 bases lay between the germline ends. The CDR3 has 15 amino acids. Germline-derived CDR1 and CDR2 are MNHEY and SMNVEV (reference sequence). Worth noting for this clone: Its antigen is still unknown.

The sequencing sample was made of PBMCs. The TCR sequence derives from a man aged 45 to 65 in good health and CMV-seropositive. The J gene is TRBJ2-7, the V gene TRBV27, with D perhaps TRBD2 (5 bases). CDR3 residues: CASSPRGLGVYEQYF. CDR3 DNA sequence: TGTGCCAGCAGCCCCCGCGGGTTGGGAGTCTACGAGCAGTACTTC.